What follows are 9 T cell receptor beta chains derived from one specimen sequenced in a study of blood T cell repertoires in COVID-19 (dated by TCRdb to 2020 to 2022). Receptor libraries were prepared by the immunoSEQ multiplex PCR assay. In its TCRdb copy, this immuneACCESS table keeps in-frame sequences only and misses some clones. Where compared with another copy, unresolved V genes explain less than half of these, and the others have no known cause. The sample profile shows approximately 290,000 clones; around 85% of them were found once. The ten largest clones capture about 0.9% of the sample. Material for sequencing was peripheral blood. These receptors all come from a human donor with COVID-19, enrolled during active disease. The donor label of this sample is uncertain.

The rearrangement joins TRBV28 to TRBJ1-1, with no clear D. The V gene lost 5 bases and the J gene lost 1 base, with 11 bases spanning the gap. CDR3 length equals 14 residues. Germline values: CDR1 MDHEN, CDR2 SYDVKM. The CDR3 region has the DNA TGTGCCAGCAGTCCTGCCCCGGGGAACACTGAAGCTTTCTTT. Amino acids: CASSPAPGNTEAFF.

The table lists this clone with a few counts. The chain uses TRBV5-5 and TRBJ2-1, with D tentatively TRBD1 (5 bases). The CDR3 contains 14 residues. Germline V CDR1 and CDR2: SGHKS, YYEKEE (reference sequence). V was cut by 0 bases and J by 8 bases, with 12 bases left in between. CDR3 coding DNA: TGTGCCAGCAGCTTGGAGGGGAATCGGGATGAGCAGTTCTTC. This codes for CASSLEGNRDEQFF.

The J gene is TRBJ2-5, the V gene TRBV28; weak D call: TRBD1 (7 bases). Trimming stripped 3 bases from V and 5 bases from J, with 19 bases between. The germline CDR1 and CDR2 sequences are MDHEN and SYDVKM. This CDR3 spans 16 amino acids. The CDR3 region is CASSFQEGALGETQYF. The CDR3 DNA sequence: TGTGCCAGCAGTTTCCAGGAGGGGGCGTTGGGTGAGACCCAGTACTTC.

J is TRBJ1-1 and V is TRBV5-1, with TRBD1 matching 8 bases. V trimming: 4 bases; J trimming: 3 bases; junction bases outside the gene matches: 8. CDR3 length equals 15 residues. CDR1 is SGHRS and CDR2 is YFSETQ in the germline V gene. In DNA form, the CDR3 reads TGCGCCAGCAGCCGATCCCAGGGGGCGGACACTGAAGCTTTCTTT. Translating gives CASSRSQGADTEAFF.

V usage is TRBV3-1 (or the pseudogene TRBV3-2) and J usage is TRBJ2-4; D possibly corresponds to TRBD2 (6 bases). V gave up 8 bases and J gave up 0 bases, with 11 bases separating them. CDR3 length: 14 amino acids. Looked up from germline, CDR1 is LGHDT and CDR2 is YNNKEL (reference sequence). In DNA, the CDR3 is TGTGCCAGCGGGGCAGCGGGAGCCAAAAACATTCAGTACTTC. Protein: CASGAAGAKNIQYF.

Only one count was recorded for this clone. V and J are TRBV28 and TRBJ1-1; D may be TRBD1 (6 bases). Between the trimmed V and J ends, which lost 4 bases and 0 bases, there was a span of 6 bases. This CDR3 spans 13 amino acids. The V gene's germline CDR1 is MDHEN and CDR2 SYDVKM. CDR3 in DNA: TGTGCCAGCAGTTCAGGGGTGAACACTGAAGCTTTCTTT. It translates to CASSSGVNTEAFF.

The rearrangement uses TRBV19 and TRBJ1-5; 8 nucleotides line up with TRBD1. This CDR3 is built from 16 residues. Per germline, CDR1 LNHDA and CDR2 SQIVND (reference sequence). V gave up 7 bases and J gave up 6 bases; unmatched junction bases: 14. The DNA of the CDR3 is TGTGCCAGTACCCCCGAGGCCAGGGGGCTGGGTCAGCCCCAGCATTTT. Amino acids: CASTPEARGLGQPQHF.

This clone has more than one count but fewer than ten. The gene calls are TRBV6-2 or TRBV6-3 and TRBJ2-2; a weak D match, TRBD1 (5 bases). The CDR3 runs 13 residues. CDR1 is MNHEY and CDR2 is SVGEGT in the germline V gene. Trimming left V 5 bases short and J 6 bases short, with 10 bases between. In DNA, the CDR3 is TGTGCCAGCAGTCCAACCAGGGCCGGGGAGCTGTTTTTT. It encodes CASSPTRAGELFF.

The genes are TRBV30 and TRBJ1-2; unclear D gene. The CDR3 is made up of 14 amino acids. Per germline, CDR1 GTSNPN and CDR2 SVGIG (reference sequence). The V and J ends lost 0 bases and 6 bases respectively, with 14 bases between them. The CDR3 coding sequence is TGTGCCTGGAGTGTACCGAGGCGAAGGAATGGCTACACCTTC. Amino acids: CAWSVPRRRNGYTF.